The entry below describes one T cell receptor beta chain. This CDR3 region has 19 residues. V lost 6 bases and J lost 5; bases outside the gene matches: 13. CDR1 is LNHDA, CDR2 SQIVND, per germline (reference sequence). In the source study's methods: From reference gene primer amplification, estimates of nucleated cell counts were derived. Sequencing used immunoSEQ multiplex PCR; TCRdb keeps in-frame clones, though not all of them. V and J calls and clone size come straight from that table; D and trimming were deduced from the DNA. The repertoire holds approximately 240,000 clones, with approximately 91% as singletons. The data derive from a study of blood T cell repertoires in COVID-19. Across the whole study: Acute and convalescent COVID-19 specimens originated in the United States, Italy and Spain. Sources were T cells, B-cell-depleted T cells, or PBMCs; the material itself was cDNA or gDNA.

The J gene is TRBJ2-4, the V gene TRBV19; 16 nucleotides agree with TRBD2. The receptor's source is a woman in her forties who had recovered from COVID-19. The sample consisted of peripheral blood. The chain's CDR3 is CASSRGLAGGGWGQNIQYF. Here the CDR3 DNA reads TGTGCCAGTAGCAGGGGACTAGCGGGAGGGGGATGGGGGCAAAACATTCAGTACTTC.